A selection of T cell receptor beta chains follows, all from one sample in a study of T cell repertoires in cytomegalovirus infection. TCRdb passed the reads through MiXCR, listing each CDR3 protein once. The table records about 250,000 distinct CDR3 sequences, approximately 7% of them present only once. Sequencing used PBMCs. The origin of the receptors is a human donor in good health (CMV status not recorded). Some clones in this sample may be carry-over from other donors' samples. Each CDR3 is given with its conserved first and last residue.

j_gene: TRBJ1-1; v_gene: TRBV19; CDR3aa: CASSPTGDGTEAFF
j_gene: TRBJ2-3; v_gene: TRBV5-4; CDR3aa: CASSFGSTDTQYF
j_gene: TRBJ1-2; v_gene: TRBV7-9; CDR3aa: CASSSIVGEATNYGYTF
j_gene: TRBJ1-5; v_gene: TRBV28; CDR3aa: CASSLSGGVGPQHF
j_gene: TRBJ1-2; v_gene: TRBV6-1; CDR3aa: CASTYSLTLPYGYTF
j_gene: TRBJ1-2; v_gene: TRBV7-2; CDR3aa: CASSLAGTPGIYGYTF
j_gene: TRBJ2-7; v_gene: TRBV4-2; CDR3aa: CASSQDEGGAYEQYF
j_gene: TRBJ2-7; v_gene: TRBV20-1; CDR3aa: CSARLRQGLNEQYF
j_gene: TRBJ2-2; v_gene: TRBV7-6; CDR3aa: CASSSLTGYPTGELFF
j_gene: TRBJ1-4; v_gene: TRBV6-6; CDR3aa: CASRWAGPNEKLFF
j_gene: TRBJ1-5; v_gene: TRBV28; CDR3aa: CASNPLVRDQPQHF
j_gene: TRBJ2-3; v_gene: TRBV11-3; CDR3aa: CASSSGQGLAHPYF
j_gene: TRBJ1-4; v_gene: TRBV6-5; CDR3aa: CASSYHQNEKLFF
j_gene: TRBJ2-7; v_gene: TRBV4-1; CDR3aa: CASSPAAEGGEAYEQYF
j_gene: TRBJ2-7; v_gene: TRBV7-9; CDR3aa: CASSLGGPGPSYEQYF
j_gene: TRBJ2-3; v_gene: TRBV20-1; CDR3aa: CSARDRLTDTQYF